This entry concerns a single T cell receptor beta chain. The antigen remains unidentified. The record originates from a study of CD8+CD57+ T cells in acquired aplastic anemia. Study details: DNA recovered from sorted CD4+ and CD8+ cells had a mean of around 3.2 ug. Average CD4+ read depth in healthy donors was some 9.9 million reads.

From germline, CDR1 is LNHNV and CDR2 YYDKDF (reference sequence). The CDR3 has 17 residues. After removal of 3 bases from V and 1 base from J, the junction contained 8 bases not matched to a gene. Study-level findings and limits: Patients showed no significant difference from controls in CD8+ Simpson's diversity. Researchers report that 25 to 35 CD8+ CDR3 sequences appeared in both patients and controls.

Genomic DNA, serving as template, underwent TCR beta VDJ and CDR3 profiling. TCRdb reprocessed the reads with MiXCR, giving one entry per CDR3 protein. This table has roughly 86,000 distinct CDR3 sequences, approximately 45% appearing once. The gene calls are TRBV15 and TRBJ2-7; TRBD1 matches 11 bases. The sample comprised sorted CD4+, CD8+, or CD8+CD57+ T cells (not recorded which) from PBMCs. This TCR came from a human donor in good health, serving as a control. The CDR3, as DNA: TGTGCCACCAGCAGTTCGGGACAGGGGGGTTTTTCCTACGAGCAGTACTTC. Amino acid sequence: CATSSSGQGGFSYEQYF.